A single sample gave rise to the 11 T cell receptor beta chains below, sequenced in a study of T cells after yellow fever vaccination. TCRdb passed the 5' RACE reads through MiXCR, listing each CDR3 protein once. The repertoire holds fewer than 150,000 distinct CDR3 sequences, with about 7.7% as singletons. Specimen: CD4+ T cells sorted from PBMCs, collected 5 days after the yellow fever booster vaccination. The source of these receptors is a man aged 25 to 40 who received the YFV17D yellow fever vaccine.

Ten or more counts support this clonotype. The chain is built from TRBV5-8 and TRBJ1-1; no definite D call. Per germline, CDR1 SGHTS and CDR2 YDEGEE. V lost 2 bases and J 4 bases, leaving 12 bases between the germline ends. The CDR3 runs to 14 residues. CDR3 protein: CASSLRELGTEAFF. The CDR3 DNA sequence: TGTGCCAGCAGCTTACGAGAACTGGGCACTGAAGCTTTCTTT.

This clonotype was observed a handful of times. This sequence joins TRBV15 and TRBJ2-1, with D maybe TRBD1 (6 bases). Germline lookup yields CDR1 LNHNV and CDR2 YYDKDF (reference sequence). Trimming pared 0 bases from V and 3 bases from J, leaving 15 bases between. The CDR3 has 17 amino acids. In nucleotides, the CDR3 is TGTGCCACCAGCAGAGATCAGTCGGGCAGGGGCTACAATGAGCAGTTCTTC. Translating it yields CATSRDQSGRGYNEQFF.

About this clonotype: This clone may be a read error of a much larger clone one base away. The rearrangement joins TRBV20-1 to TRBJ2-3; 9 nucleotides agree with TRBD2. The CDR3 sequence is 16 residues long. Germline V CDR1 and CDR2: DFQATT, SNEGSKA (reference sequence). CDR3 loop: CCARRLAGTYTDTQYF. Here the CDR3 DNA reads TGCTGTGCTAGAAGGCTAGCGGGGACCTACACAGATACGCAGTATTTT.

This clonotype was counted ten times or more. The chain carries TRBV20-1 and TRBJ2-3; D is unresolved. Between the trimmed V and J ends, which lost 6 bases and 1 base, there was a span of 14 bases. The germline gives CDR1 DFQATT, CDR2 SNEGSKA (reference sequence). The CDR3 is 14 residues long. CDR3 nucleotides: TGCAGTGCGAGCCCGCGCCAGGGCACAGATACGCAGTATTTT. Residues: CSASPRQGTDTQYF.

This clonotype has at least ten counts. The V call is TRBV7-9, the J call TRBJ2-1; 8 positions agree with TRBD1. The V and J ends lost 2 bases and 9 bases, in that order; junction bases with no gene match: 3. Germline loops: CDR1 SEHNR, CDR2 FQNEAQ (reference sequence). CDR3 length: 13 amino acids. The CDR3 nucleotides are TGTGCCAGCAGCTTACAGGGGGCTGGTGAGCAGTTCTTC. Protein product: CASSLQGAGEQFF.

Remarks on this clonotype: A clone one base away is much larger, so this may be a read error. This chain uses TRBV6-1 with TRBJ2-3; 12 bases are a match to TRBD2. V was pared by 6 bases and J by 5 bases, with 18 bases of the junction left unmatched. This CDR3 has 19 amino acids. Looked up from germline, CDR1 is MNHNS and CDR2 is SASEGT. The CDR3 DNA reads TGTGCCAGCAGACCGTCTAGCGGGAGGGCTGTCATTAGAGGAGATACGCAGTATTTT. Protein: CASRPSSGRAVIRGDTQYF.

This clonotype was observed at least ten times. CDR3 bases: TGTGCCAGCAGTTGGTCCCTAGGAGGAACGGGGGTAGGCGGGGAGCTGTTTTTT. Protein: CASSWSLGGTGVGGELFF. The V gene is TRBV12-3 or TRBV12-4, the J gene TRBJ2-2; a weak D match, TRBD2 (6 bases). CDR3 length: 18 residues. Trimming left V 4 bases short and J 7 bases short, with 25 bases between.

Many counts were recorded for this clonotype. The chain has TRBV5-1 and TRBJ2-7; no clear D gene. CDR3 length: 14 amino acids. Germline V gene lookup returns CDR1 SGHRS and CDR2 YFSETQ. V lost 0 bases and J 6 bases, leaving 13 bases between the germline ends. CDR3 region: CASSLERIDGEQYF. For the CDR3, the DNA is TGCGCCAGCAGCTTGGAGAGGATTGATGGCGAGCAGTACTTC.

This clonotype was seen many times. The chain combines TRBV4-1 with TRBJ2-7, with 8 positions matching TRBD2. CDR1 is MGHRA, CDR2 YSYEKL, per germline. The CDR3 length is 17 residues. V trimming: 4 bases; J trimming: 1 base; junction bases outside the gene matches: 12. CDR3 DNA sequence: TGCGCCAGCAGCCCCCTCTTTTATAGCGGGAATTCCTACGAGCAGTACTTC. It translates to CASSPLFYSGNSYEQYF.

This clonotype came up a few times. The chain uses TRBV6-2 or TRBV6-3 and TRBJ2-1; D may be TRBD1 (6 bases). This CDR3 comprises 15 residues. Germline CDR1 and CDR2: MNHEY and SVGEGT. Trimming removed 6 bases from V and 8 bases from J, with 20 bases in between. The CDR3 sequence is CASSLLGGDAYEQFF. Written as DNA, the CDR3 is TGTGCCAGCAGCCTACTAGGGGGAGACGCATATGAGCAGTTCTTC.

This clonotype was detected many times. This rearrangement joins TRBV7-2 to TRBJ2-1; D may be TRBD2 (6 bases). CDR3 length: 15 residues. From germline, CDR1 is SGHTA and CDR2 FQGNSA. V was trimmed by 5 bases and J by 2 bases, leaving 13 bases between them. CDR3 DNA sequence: TGTGCCAGCAGCATCAGACTAGACCCCTACAATGAGCAGTTCTTC. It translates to CASSIRLDPYNEQFF.